This passage covers 14 T cell receptor beta chains from one sample sequenced in a study of blood T cell repertoires in COVID-19. Here immunoSEQ multiplex PCR was the method, and the copy in TCRdb shows in-frame clones only, minus some. The repertoire has more than 200,000 clones, around four fifths of them found once; the top ten carry approximately 2.6%. The specimen was peripheral blood. Receptors originate from a woman between 65 and 79 years old with active or convalescent COVID-19.

This chain connects TRBV30 to TRBJ1-4; D is undetermined. The CDR3 is 13 amino acids. Germline V gives CDR1 GTSNPN, CDR2 SVGIG (reference sequence). V was trimmed by 4 bases and J by 5 bases, leaving 11 bases between them. This chain's CDR3 is CAWNRVRNEKLFF. The CDR3 coding sequence is TGTGCCTGGAATAGAGTCAGGAATGAAAAACTGTTTTTT. The complete variable domain, with remaining parts taken from reference TRBV30 and TRBJ1-4, reads SQTIHQWPATLVQPVGSPLSLECTVEGTSNPNLYWYRQAAGRGLQLLFYSVGIGQISSEVPQNLSASRPQDRQFILSSKKLLLSDSGFYLCAWNRVRNEKLFFGSGTQLSVL.

The V call is TRBV28, the J call TRBJ1-4; D is uncertain. This CDR3 is 14 amino acids long. Germline V gene data show CDR1 as MDHEN and CDR2 as SYDVKM. The V end lost 2 bases, the J end lost 6 bases, and 10 bases lay between the germline ends. The DNA for the CDR3 is TGTGCCAGCAGTTTAGACCGGGGATATGAAAAACTGTTTTTT. Translated, it gives CASSLDRGYEKLFF.

In DNA, the CDR3 is TGTGCCAGCTCGGGAAACGAACACTTGAACACTGAAGCTTTCTTT. It is translated as CASSGNEHLNTEAFF. The chain joins TRBV7-9 to TRBJ1-1; no reliable D call. CDR1 is SEHNR, CDR2 FQNEAQ, per germline (reference sequence). V was cut by 8 bases and J by 0 bases, with 16 bases left in between. The CDR3 is 15 amino acids.

The J gene is TRBJ1-3, the V gene TRBV5-1; tentative D call: TRBD1 (6 bases). This CDR3 is built from 16 residues. Between the trimmed V and J ends, which lost 4 bases and 0 bases, there was a span of 14 bases. Germline V gene lookup returns CDR1 SGHRS and CDR2 YFSETQ. CDR3 sequence (DNA): TGCGCCAGCAGCACGGGGGGGCGGTTCTCTGGAAACACCATATATTTT. It is translated as CASSTGGRFSGNTIYF.

This chain connects TRBV4-2 to TRBJ1-2, with a weak D call TRBD1 (5 bases). The CDR3 is 15 residues long. Germline loops: CDR1 LGHNA, CDR2 YNFKEQ. V gave up 0 bases and J gave up 5 bases, with 13 bases separating them. Here the CDR3 reads CASSQDRRGSYGYTF. The CDR3, as DNA: TGTGCCAGCAGCCAAGATCGAAGGGGATCGTATGGCTACACCTTC.

This clone was seen many times. V gene TRBV6-4 combines with J gene TRBJ1-6; the match to TRBD1 covers 7 bases. CDR3 length: 16 amino acids. The trim removed 6 bases at V and 6 bases at J, leaving 11 bases unmatched. Germline CDR1 and CDR2: MRHNA and SNTAGT. The CDR3 DNA reads as TGTGCCAGCAGAAATACTAACAGGGGCGCTAATTCACCCCTCCACTTT. Encoded protein: CASRNTNRGANSPLHF.

This clone was counted a single time. The DNA is left out, because the CDR3 cannot be placed on it with certainty; the CDR3 is given as TCRdb lists it. V is TRBV2 and J is TRBJ1-5. Germline CDR1 SNHLY, CDR2 FYNNEI. From its first to its last residue, the CDR3 has 14 amino acids. CDR3 region: CASSTSSANQPQHF.

This clone showed up just once. The chain combines TRBV5-1 with TRBJ2-5, with 16 bases aligning to TRBD2. Germline V gives CDR1 SGHRS, CDR2 YFSETQ. The CDR3 runs to 18 residues. J gave up 4 bases and V 4 bases, and 10 bases lay outside the gene matches. The CDR3 DNA sequence: TGCGCCAGCAGCCTGGGACTAGCGGGAGGGCCGGTGGGAGAGACCCAGTACTTC. Amino acids: CASSLGLAGGPVGETQYF.

This chain links TRBV11-2 with TRBJ2-7; 7 bases are shared with TRBD1. The germline gives CDR1 SGHAT, CDR2 FQNNGV. Unmatched junction bases numbered 10, after V lost 5 bases and J lost 12 bases. This CDR3 spans 12 amino acids. The CDR3 DNA follows: TGTGCCAGCAGCCCTACCGGGACAGCGACGTACTTC. Translated: CASSPTGTATYF. Full variable domain (outside the CDR3, taken from reference TRBV11-2 and TRBJ2-7): EAGVAQSPRYKIIEKRQSVAFWCNPISGHATLYWYQQILGQGPKLLIQFQNNGVVDDSQLPKDRFSAERLKGVDSTLKIQPAKLEDSAVYLCASSPTGTATYFGPGTRLTVT.

The rearrangement joins TRBV10-3 to TRBJ1-3, with 7 bases matching TRBD1. CDR3 length equals 16 residues. J was trimmed by 0 bases and V by 2 bases; bases with no gene match: 4. Germline CDR1 reads ENHRY; CDR2 reads SYGVKD. The CDR3 DNA sequence: TGTGCCATCAGTGAGGAGACAGGGATCTCTGGAAACACCATATATTTT. Amino acids: CAISEETGISGNTIYF.

The rearrangement joins TRBV7-3 to TRBJ2-2; 7 bases agree with TRBD2. The CDR3 spans 14 residues. The junction had 3 bases not matched to a gene; V was cut back by 7 bases and J by 1 base. Germline V CDR1 and CDR2: SGHTA, FQGTGA. The CDR3 DNA reads as TGTGCCAGCACCCCGGGGGGGAACACCGGGGAGCTGTTTTTT. Translating it yields CASTPGGNTGELFF.

J is TRBJ1-5 and V is TRBV5-6, with D unresolved. Germline V gene lookup returns CDR1 SGHDT and CDR2 YYEEEE. This CDR3 spans 14 amino acids. Trimming left V 0 bases short and J 9 bases short, with 13 bases between. CDR3 region: CASSLDAGSGPQHF. DNA for the CDR3: TGTGCCAGCAGCTTGGACGCGGGATCCGGGCCCCAGCATTTT.

The chain combines TRBV3-1 (or the pseudogene TRBV3-2) with TRBJ2-3; 8 nucleotides agree with TRBD2. Germline V gene sequence: CDR1 LGHDT, CDR2 YNNKEL (reference sequence). The ends lost 3 bases at V and 0 bases at J; junction bases unmatched: 2. The CDR3 is 15 residues long. The CDR3 DNA sequence: TGTGCCAGCAGCCACATAGCGGGGAGCACAGATACGCAGTATTTT. Its translation: CASSHIAGSTDTQYF.

CDR3 residues: CASSYGQTGNQPQHF. Written as DNA, the CDR3 is TGTGCCAGCAGTTACGGCCAAACAGGGAATCAGCCCCAGCATTTT. The V and J genes are TRBV6-6 and TRBJ1-5; tentative D call: TRBD1 (6 bases). V was pared by 2 bases and J by 4 bases, with 12 bases between. Germline V gene lookup returns CDR1 MNHNY and CDR2 SVGAGI (reference sequence). CDR3 length: 15 amino acids.